Below are 18 T cell receptor beta chains sequenced from a single sample in a study of T cell changes during pregnancy in multiple sclerosis. This table comes from immunoSEQ multiplex PCR, and its TCRdb copy is limited to in-frame clones, with some not included. The sample has some 100,000 clones, more than 90% seen once. The sample here was peripheral blood, taken in the second trimester of pregnancy. These receptors originate from a female donor with multiple sclerosis, enrolled in a pregnancy study.

The chain carries TRBV4-3 and TRBJ2-1; D is perhaps TRBD2 (6 bases). V gave up 1 base and J gave up 8 bases, with 15 bases separating them. Germline V CDR1 and CDR2: LGHNA, YSLEER. The CDR3 length is 15 residues. Written as DNA, the CDR3 is TGCGCCAGCAGCCAAGCCTCCGGGAGTAGCTATGAGCAGTTCTTC. Translating it yields CASSQASGSSYEQFF.

The chain has TRBV27 and TRBJ2-7, with 7 bases aligning to TRBD2. This CDR3 is 14 amino acids long. Germline V gives CDR1 MNHEY, CDR2 SMNVEV (reference sequence). V was clipped by 6 bases and J by 3 bases; unmatched bases: 8. In DNA form, the CDR3 reads TGTGCCAGCAGACCGGGACTATTCCTCTACGAGCAGTACTTC. It is translated as CASRPGLFLYEQYF.

CDR3: CASSLIQGVDNEKLFF. CDR3 coding DNA: TGTGCCAGCAGTTTAATACAGGGGGTAGACAATGAAAAACTGTTTTTT. The chain employs TRBV28 and TRBJ1-4; 8 bases agree with TRBD1. V shed 2 bases and J 5 bases; nucleotides not matched to a gene: 7. This CDR3 has 16 residues. Per the germline V gene, CDR1 is MDHEN and CDR2 is SYDVKM. Filled out from reference TRBV28 and TRBJ1-4, the complete variable domain reads DVKVTQSSRYLVKRTGEKVFLECVQDMDHENMFWYRQDPGLGLRLIYFSYDVKMKEKGDIPEGYSVSREKKERFSLILESASTNQTSMYLCASSLIQGVDNEKLFFGSGTQLSVL.

The chain combines TRBV4-2 with TRBJ2-1; D remains unclear. Trimming stripped 1 base from V and 4 bases from J, with 8 bases between. Germline V lookup: CDR1 LGHNA, CDR2 YNFKEQ. This CDR3 comprises 14 residues. This chain's CDR3 is CASSQGSLYNEQFF. CDR3 coding DNA: TGTGCCAGCAGCCAAGGGAGTCTATACAATGAGCAGTTCTTC.

This chain links TRBV6-5 with TRBJ2-2, with 7 bases fitting TRBD2. V lost 2 bases and J lost 8; bases outside the gene matches: 8. The CDR3 is made up of 15 amino acids. CDR1 is MNHEY and CDR2 is SVGAGI in the germline V gene. The CDR3 coding sequence is TGTGCCAGCAGTTACAGGCGGGGGATGGCGGGGGAGCTGTTTTTT. Its protein is CASSYRRGMAGELFF.

This sequence joins TRBV28 and TRBJ2-7, with a tentative D call TRBD1 (6 bases). Deletions cut 1 base from V and 2 bases from J, with 15 bases between. Germline V gene sequence: CDR1 MDHEN, CDR2 SYDVKM. The CDR3 is 16 amino acids. CDR3 DNA sequence: TGTGCCAGCAGTTTATCCTGGGACACCCTAACCTACGAGCAGTACTTC. This sequence encodes CASSLSWDTLTYEQYF.

The chain combines TRBV18 with TRBJ2-1; TRBD2 matches at 14 bases. Per germline, CDR1 KGHSH and CDR2 LQKENI. V lost 2 bases, J lost 9 bases, and 6 bases stayed unmatched. The CDR3 runs to 16 residues. This CDR3 is CASSPETSGRAIEQFF. CDR3 in DNA: TGTGCCAGCTCACCAGAGACTAGCGGGAGGGCCATTGAGCAGTTCTTC.

V and J are TRBV5-4 and TRBJ2-5, with TRBD2 matching over 13 bases. The germline V gene has CDR1 SGHNT and CDR2 YYREEE (reference sequence). Unmatched junction bases numbered 9, after V lost 5 bases and J lost 5 bases. This CDR3 region has 16 residues. As DNA, the CDR3 is TGTGCCAGCAGGCCTCAACTAGCGGGAGGGGTTGAGACCCAGTACTTC. Residues: CASRPQLAGGVETQYF.

The chain joins TRBV28 to TRBJ2-1, with 9 bases lining up with TRBD2. V trimming: 6 bases; J trimming: 8 bases; junction bases outside the gene matches: 5. This CDR3 is 13 amino acids long. From germline, CDR1 is MDHEN and CDR2 SYDVKM. In DNA, the CDR3 is TGTGCCAGCAGGTCGGGACTAGCCGATGAGCAGTTCTTC. Its protein product is CASRSGLADEQFF.

The V call is TRBV27, the J call TRBJ2-7; D is uncertain. CDR3 size: 12 residues. Trimming took off 4 bases at V and 7 bases at J, with 11 bases between the two ends. Germline CDR1 reads MNHEY; CDR2 reads SMNVEV (reference sequence). The CDR3 protein is CASSSMHGEQYF. For the CDR3, the DNA is TGTGCCAGCAGTTCGATGCACGGGGAGCAGTACTTC.

This chain links TRBV28 with TRBJ1-2; 7 nucleotides agree with TRBD1. V was pared by 3 bases and J by 2 bases, with 9 bases of the junction left unmatched. The V gene's germline CDR1 is MDHEN and CDR2 SYDVKM. This CDR3 spans 16 amino acids. DNA for the CDR3: TGTGCCAGCAGTTTCATATCTACAGGGGCCAACTATGGCTACACCTTC. This gives the protein CASSFISTGANYGYTF.

The V call is TRBV19, the J call TRBJ2-2, with 9 bases identical to TRBD1. Trimming took 6 bases from V and 6 from J; bases not matched to a gene: 8. The V gene's germline CDR1 is LNHDA and CDR2 SQIVND (reference sequence). CDR3 length: 15 residues. CDR3 loop: CASSKSQGAAGELFF. CDR3 DNA sequence: TGTGCCAGTAGCAAATCACAGGGGGCAGCCGGGGAGCTGTTTTTT.

This chain links TRBV6-6 with TRBJ2-1; 13 bases fit TRBD2. Germline CDR1 is MNHNY and CDR2 is SVGAGI (reference sequence). V gave up 7 bases and J gave up 10 bases; unmatched junction bases: 10. CDR3 length: 15 amino acids. The CDR3 DNA follows: TGTGCCAGCACCCCCCCGGGACTAGCGGGATTAGAGCAGTTCTTC. The encoded protein is CASTPPGLAGLEQFF.

This clone was counted a single time. The rearrangement links TRBV28 to TRBJ1-2; D perhaps matches TRBD1 (6 bases). The length of the CDR3 is 16 residues. V was cut by 3 bases and J by 0 bases, with 14 bases left in between. Per germline, CDR1 MDHEN and CDR2 SYDVKM. In DNA form, the CDR3 reads TGTGCCAGCAGTTTGGGGGTGACAGGAGCTAACTATGGCTACACCTTC. It specifies CASSLGVTGANYGYTF.

This clone was observed a few times. The V gene is TRBV30, the J gene TRBJ1-4, with D possibly being TRBD1 (5 bases). This CDR3 has 15 residues. Germline V gene lookup returns CDR1 GTSNPN and CDR2 SVGIG (reference sequence). Trimming took 2 bases from V and 10 from J, leaving 20 bases between them. CDR3 nucleotide sequence: TGTGCCTGGAGTCCCGGGGAAATGGGGGGAGTAAAACTGTTTTTT. Translating it yields CAWSPGEMGGVKLFF.

This chain uses TRBV28 with TRBJ1-1; perhaps TRBD1 as D (5 bases). The ends were cut back, 1 base at V and 4 bases at J, with 7 bases in the middle. The CDR3 has 13 residues. Germline V lookup: CDR1 MDHEN, CDR2 SYDVKM. The CDR3 sequence: CASSLLQGTEAFF. The CDR3, as DNA: TGTGCCAGCAGTTTATTGCAGGGCACTGAAGCTTTCTTT.

The chain recombines TRBV2 with TRBJ1-1, with D hard to call. Trimming removed 3 bases at V and 1 base at J, with 12 bases between. This CDR3 region has 15 residues. CDR1 is SNHLY, CDR2 FYNNEI, per germline. The CDR3 sequence is CASSEDYARNTEAFF. The CDR3 DNA follows: TGTGCCAGCAGTGAGGATTATGCTAGGAACACTGAAGCTTTCTTT.

This clone was observed a handful of times. The chain carries TRBV6-6 and TRBJ2-3, with TRBD2 matching over 7 bases. The V gene end was trimmed by 2 bases and the J gene end by 2 bases; junction bases not matched to a gene: 7. CDR1 MNHNY and CDR2 SVGAGI come from the germline V gene (reference sequence). The CDR3 is 16 residues long. The CDR3 DNA reads TGTGCCAGCAGTTACCCCGGGAGGCGGGTCACAGATACGCAGTATTTT. Its translation is CASSYPGRRVTDTQYF.